This TCR beta chain was observed in a study of T cell repertoires in urothelial bladder cancer. Study at large: Resected lesion stages: three cT0, three cTa, three cT1, three cT2+. Study results and caveats: In carcinoma specimens, a single clone made up to 17% of infiltrating lymphocytes. Benign specimens had a median about 12% infiltrating lymphocyte percentage. Carcinoma specimens had fewer T cells than benign specimens.

A note on this clone: As yet, its antigen is unknown.

The CDR3 runs to 12 residues. In germline, CDR1 is WSHSY, CDR2 SAAADI. V was clipped by 4 bases and J by 4 bases, with 6 bases between them. Measured with immunoSEQ multiplex PCR; TCRdb has only the in-frame clones, and not every one. Here the sample spans around 12,000 clones, around two thirds being singletons. The TCR originated in a human donor with urothelial carcinoma. The sample was tumor-infiltrating cells from bladder cancer. The gene calls are TRBV10-2 and TRBJ2-3, with D perhaps matching TRBD1 or TRBD2 (5 bases each). The CDR3 sequence is CASSGGSDTQYF. As DNA, the CDR3 is TGCGCCAGCAGTGGGGGGTCAGATACGCAGTATTTT.